The 30 T cell receptor beta chains presented below share a single source sample, sequenced in a study of blood T cell repertoires in COVID-19. Profiled with immunoSEQ multiplex PCR; TCRdb holds only in-frame clones, not every one. Among a few hundred thousand clones listed, over 75% were seen once. The sequencing sample was made of PBMCs or T cells enriched from blood (not recorded which). These receptor sequences come from a man aged 18-30 years who had recovered from COVID-19.

The rearrangement links TRBV9 to TRBJ2-7, with 9 bases matching TRBD2. This CDR3 contains 14 residues. The germline CDR1 and CDR2 sequences are SGDLS and YYNGEE. V trimming: 4 bases; J trimming: 3 bases; junction bases outside the gene matches: 5. CDR3 sequence (DNA): TGTGCCAGCAGCTTAGCGACTAGCGGCTACGAGCAGTACTTC. Translation gives CASSLATSGYEQYF.

This clone was recorded once. The rearrangement uses TRBV7-9 and TRBJ2-1; a weak D match, TRBD1 (6 bases). Germline V gene data show CDR1 as SEHNR and CDR2 as FQNEAQ (reference sequence). CDR3 length: 17 residues. Deletions cut 5 bases from V and 3 bases from J, with 20 bases between. The CDR3: CASSTRPHDRFYNEQFF. The CDR3 DNA is TGTGCCAGCAGCACCCGACCGCATGACAGGTTCTACAATGAGCAGTTCTTC. The variable domain in full, completed from reference TRBV7-9 and TRBJ2-1, reads DTGVSQNPRHKITKRGQNVTFRCDPISEHNRLYWYRQTLGQGPEFLTYFQNEAQLEKSRLLSDRFSAERPKGSFSTLEIQRTEQGDSAMYLCASSTRPHDRFYNEQFFGPGTRLTVL.

This clone was seen once. The chain has TRBV28 and TRBJ2-5; D call uncertain. V lost 2 bases, J lost 5 bases, and 15 bases lay in between. CDR1 and CDR2 (germline): MDHEN, SYDVKM. This CDR3 has 15 residues. The CDR3 region has the DNA TGTGCCAGCAGTTTAGCTAGAGAACACGGGGAGACCCAGTACTTC. Translated: CASSLAREHGETQYF.

V gene TRBV30 combines with J gene TRBJ1-3; TRBD1 is a possible D gene (5 bases). The V end was cut by 0 bases, the J end by 4 bases, with 10 bases between. The CDR3 consists of 14 residues. Per the germline V gene, CDR1 is GTSNPN and CDR2 is SVGIG (reference sequence). The CDR3 region is CAWSVRRGGNTIYF. The CDR3 DNA sequence: TGTGCCTGGAGTGTAAGACGGGGGGGAAACACCATATATTTT.

V usage is TRBV4-1 and J usage is TRBJ2-2, with 7 bases identical to TRBD2. The CDR3 has 15 residues. Germline V gene sequence: CDR1 MGHRA, CDR2 YSYEKL. Unmatched junction bases numbered 6, after V lost 3 bases and J lost 5 bases. The chain's CDR3 is CASSHRLALTGELFF. The CDR3, as DNA: TGCGCCAGCAGCCATCGACTAGCTTTAACCGGGGAGCTGTTTTTT.

This clone appeared a single time. This chain connects TRBV7-6 to TRBJ2-2; 7 bases line up with TRBD1. This CDR3 has 16 residues. V was clipped by 8 bases and J by 6 bases; unmatched bases: 15. In germline, CDR1 is SGHVS, CDR2 FNYEAQ. CDR3 DNA sequence: TGTGCCAGCTCCAGACAGGGAAACAGCCGCTCCGGGGAGCTGTTTTTT. Translated, it gives CASSRQGNSRSGELFF.

The V and J genes are TRBV13 and TRBJ2-1, with 11 bases identical to TRBD2. With V trimmed by 3 bases and J by 5 bases, 15 bases remained unmatched. Germline V lookup: CDR1 PRHDT, CDR2 FYEKMQ (reference sequence). This CDR3 is 19 amino acids long. The CDR3 bases are TGTGCCAGCAGCTTGGGGACTAGCGGAGGTAGGGGGGTGGACAATGAGCAGTTCTTC. Amino acids: CASSLGTSGGRGVDNEQFF.

Only one count was recorded for this clone. The gene calls are TRBV6-5 and TRBJ2-3; D possibly corresponds to TRBD1 (6 bases). Trimming took off 6 bases at V and 3 bases at J, with 10 bases between the two ends. CDR3 size: 13 residues. The germline V gene encodes CDR1 MNHEY and CDR2 SVGAGI. CDR3 DNA: TGTGCCAGCAGAAAACAGGGAACAGATACGCAGTATTTT. The encoded protein is CASRKQGTDTQYF.

This clone was counted only a few times. V gene TRBV7-3 combines with J gene TRBJ2-1; D is perhaps TRBD1 (5 bases). Trimming removed 2 bases at V and 10 bases at J, with 6 bases between. CDR1 is SGHTA and CDR2 is FQGTGA in the germline V gene. The CDR3 is made up of 11 amino acids. The CDR3 bases are TGTGCCAGCAGCTTAGGACAAGAGCAGTTCTTC. Translating it yields CASSLGQEQFF.

This chain joins TRBV7-9 and TRBJ1-5; D is perhaps TRBD1 (6 bases). CDR3 length: 13 amino acids. Germline loops: CDR1 SEHNR, CDR2 FQNEAQ (reference sequence). V lost 4 bases, J lost 6 bases, and 10 bases lay in between. CDR3 sequence reads: CASSSQGRQPQHF. The CDR3 DNA reads TGTGCCAGCAGCTCGCAGGGGCGTCAGCCCCAGCATTTT.

This clone has just one count. This chain uses TRBV5-5 with TRBJ1-1, with D possibly TRBD1 on 5 matching bases. Germline V gene lookup returns CDR1 SGHKS and CDR2 YYEKEE (reference sequence). Trimming stripped 2 bases from V and 5 bases from J, with 19 bases between. There are 16 residues in the CDR3. The CDR3 reads CASSLLMGGDGTEAFF. The DNA for the CDR3 is TGTGCCAGCAGCTTATTGATGGGGGGTGATGGAACTGAAGCTTTCTTT.

This sequence joins TRBV10-1 and TRBJ2-7; 9 bases agree with TRBD1. The CDR3 runs to 17 residues. Germline lookup yields CDR1 WNHNN and CDR2 SYGVQD (reference sequence). V was clipped by 0 bases and J by 2 bases; unmatched bases: 8. This CDR3 reads CASSESLPGQGPYEQYF. The CDR3 nucleotides are TGCGCCAGCAGTGAGTCTTTACCGGGACAGGGACCCTACGAGCAGTACTTC.

The chain carries TRBV7-9 and TRBJ2-7; 10 nucleotides line up with TRBD1. Germline V CDR1 and CDR2: SEHNR, FQNEAQ (reference sequence). The CDR3 is made up of 15 amino acids. V shed 2 bases and J 5 bases; nucleotides not matched to a gene: 6. This CDR3 reads CASSLSGTGAHEQYF. Written as DNA, the CDR3 is TGTGCCAGCAGCTTATCCGGGACAGGGGCCCACGAGCAGTACTTC. Variable domain in full (rest from reference TRBV7-9 and TRBJ2-7): DTGVSQNPRHKITKRGQNVTFRCDPISEHNRLYWYRQTLGQGPEFLTYFQNEAQLEKSRLLSDRFSAERPKGSFSTLEIQRTEQGDSAMYLCASSLSGTGAHEQYFGPGTRLTVT.

V is TRBV3-1 (or the pseudogene TRBV3-2) and J is TRBJ1-5; D unresolved. Germline-derived CDR1 and CDR2 are LGHDT and YNNKEL (reference sequence). The CDR3 length is 15 residues. The ends were cut back, 1 base at V and 0 bases at J, with 7 bases in the middle. CDR3 in amino acids: CASSQGSNSNQPQHF. Written as DNA, the CDR3 is TGTGCCAGCAGCCAAGGTTCCAATAGCAATCAGCCCCAGCATTTT.

The chain employs TRBV7-3 and TRBJ2-3; 7 positions match TRBD1. This CDR3 has 16 amino acids. Germline V gene sequence: CDR1 SGHTA, CDR2 FQGTGA. V shed 3 bases and J 4 bases; nucleotides not matched to a gene: 10. In DNA form, the CDR3 reads TGTGCCAGCAGCTTCCGACAGGGAGTTTTGGCAGATACGCAGTATTTT. It specifies CASSFRQGVLADTQYF.

This chain uses TRBV4-1 with TRBJ2-7, with 8 bases fitting TRBD2. Trimming took 1 base from V and 4 from J; bases not matched to a gene: 6. Germline V CDR1 and CDR2: MGHRA, YSYEKL. This CDR3 is 15 amino acids long. CDR3 in amino acids: CASSQGFSGEYEQYF. The CDR3 nucleotides are TGCGCCAGCAGCCAAGGATTTAGCGGGGAATACGAGCAGTACTTC.

This sequence joins TRBV5-1 and TRBJ2-2; D remains unclear. Trimming removed 0 bases at V and 0 bases at J, with 6 bases between. Germline CDR1 and CDR2: SGHRS and YFSETQ. The CDR3 is 15 amino acids. The DNA of the CDR3 is TGCGCCAGCAGCTTGGACACCGCGAACACCGGGGAGCTGTTTTTT. Protein: CASSLDTANTGELFF.

The V call is TRBV5-1, the J call TRBJ2-5; tentatively, D is TRBD2 (5 bases). V was pared by 3 bases and J by 1 base, with 10 bases between. Germline CDR1 is SGHRS and CDR2 is YFSETQ. This CDR3 has 14 residues. In DNA, the CDR3 is TGCGCCAGCAGCTGGGGAGAGCCCCAAGAGACCCAGTACTTC. This translates into CASSWGEPQETQYF.

CDR3 sequence: CASSEGQGESNEQFF. CDR3 nucleotide sequence: TGTGCCAGCAGCGAGGGACAGGGGGAATCAAATGAGCAGTTCTTC. The V and J genes are TRBV9 and TRBJ2-1, with 11 bases identical to TRBD1. This CDR3 is built from 15 residues. The germline CDR1 and CDR2 sequences are SGDLS and YYNGEE. The junction had 6 bases not matched to a gene; V was cut back by 3 bases and J by 7 bases.

This chain uses TRBV18 with TRBJ1-5; a possible D gene is TRBD1 (6 bases). The germline V and J ends were trimmed by 3 bases and 6 bases, with 9 bases remaining between them. The CDR3 is made up of 13 amino acids. CDR1 and CDR2 from the germline V gene are KGHSH and LQKENI. The CDR3 loop reads CASSPGGPQPQHF. CDR3 bases: TGTGCCAGCTCACCGGGGGGGCCTCAGCCCCAGCATTTT.

This clone is medium-sized. CDR3 protein: CASSTLAQIQETQYF. CDR3 in DNA: TGTGCCAGCAGTACACTAGCGCAGATTCAGGAGACCCAGTACTTC. V is TRBV6-2 or TRBV6-3 and J is TRBJ2-5, with 7 bases lining up with TRBD2. Per the germline V gene, CDR1 is MNHEY and CDR2 is SVGEGT. Germline trimming cut 5 bases from V and 5 bases from J; bases unmatched to any gene: 11. This CDR3 contains 15 residues.

The DNA for the CDR3 is TGTGCCAGCAGCTTTAGGACTAGCGAGACCCAGTACTTC. Its translation is CASSFRTSETQYF. The chain links TRBV11-2 to TRBJ2-5; TRBD2 matches 8 bases. Trimming took 3 bases from V and 5 from J; bases not matched to a gene: 2. Germline-derived CDR1 and CDR2 are SGHAT and FQNNGV. The CDR3 extends over 13 amino acids.

V usage is TRBV9 and J usage is TRBJ2-4; possibly TRBD1 for D (7 bases). This CDR3 spans 14 amino acids. Germline CDR1 is SGDLS and CDR2 is YYNGEE. Trimming cost V 4 bases and J 9 bases, with 17 bases left between them. The CDR3 coding sequence is TGTGCCAGCAGCCCGAGACAGGGAGGAGGCATTCAGTACTTC. Residues: CASSPRQGGGIQYF.

This clone was detected only once. The CDR3, as DNA: TGCGCCAGCAGCTTGGTCCCAGGCTTCTCTGGAAACACCATATATTTT. It encodes CASSLVPGFSGNTIYF. The V gene is TRBV5-1, the J gene TRBJ1-3; D remains ambiguous. Per the germline V gene, CDR1 is SGHRS and CDR2 is YFSETQ. The CDR3 has 16 amino acids. The ends were cut back, 0 bases at V and 0 bases at J, with 10 bases in the middle.

The chain is built from TRBV7-2 and TRBJ2-2; D gene unclear. V gave up 5 bases and J gave up 7 bases, with 17 bases separating them. Per germline, CDR1 SGHTA and CDR2 FQGNSA. The CDR3 consists of 15 residues. CDR3 amino acids: CASSEDHSPDGELFF. For the CDR3, the DNA is TGTGCCAGCAGCGAAGATCACAGTCCGGACGGGGAGCTGTTTTTT. Together with reference TRBV7-2 and TRBJ2-2, the CDR3 gives the full variable domain: GAGVSQSPSNKVTEKGKDVELRCDPISGHTALYWYRQSLGQGLEFLIYFQGNSAPDKSGLPSDRFSAERTGGSVSTLTIQRTQQEDSAVYLCASSEDHSPDGELFFGEGSRLTVL.

The chain has TRBV18 and TRBJ1-1; TRBD1 aligns across 8 bases. Germline V gives CDR1 KGHSH, CDR2 LQKENI. This CDR3 spans 15 amino acids. J was trimmed by 4 bases and V by 3 bases; bases with no gene match: 7. Written as DNA, the CDR3 is TGTGCCAGCTCACCCCAGGGGGCAGGGGGCACTGAAGCTTTCTTT. Translation: CASSPQGAGGTEAFF.

The V call is TRBV5-1, the J call TRBJ1-1; 8 bases agree with TRBD1. This CDR3 contains 15 residues. J lost 0 bases, V lost 2 bases, and 3 bases had no gene match. Per germline, CDR1 SGHRS and CDR2 YFSETQ. The CDR3 loop reads CASSLQGDMNTEAFF. CDR3 coding DNA: TGCGCCAGCAGCTTACAGGGGGACATGAACACTGAAGCTTTCTTT.

The DNA for the CDR3 is TGTGCCAGCAGCCCACTAGCGGGAGTGACCGGGGAGCTGTTTTTT. It translates to CASSPLAGVTGELFF. This chain joins TRBV7-2 and TRBJ2-2, with TRBD2 matching over 11 bases. The trim removed 5 bases at V and 5 bases at J, leaving 4 bases unmatched. This CDR3 region has 15 residues. From germline, CDR1 is SGHTA and CDR2 FQGNSA.

This clone showed up just a few times. The rearrangement links TRBV4-2 to TRBJ2-7; 9 nucleotides line up with TRBD2. V shed 5 bases, J shed 5 bases, and the junction held 13 bases outside the gene matches. The CDR3 has 16 residues. Looked up from germline, CDR1 is LGHNA and CDR2 is YNFKEQ. The CDR3 loop is CASSSTGTSSLDEQYF. CDR3 DNA sequence: TGTGCCAGCAGCTCCACCGGGACTAGCTCTTTAGACGAGCAGTACTTC.

The chain has TRBV2 and TRBJ2-7; D possibly corresponds to TRBD2 (5 bases). The ends were cut back, 2 bases at V and 1 base at J, with 9 bases in the middle. Germline V CDR1 and CDR2: SNHLY, FYNNEI. This CDR3 contains 14 residues. The CDR3 is CASSESGVSYEQYF. The CDR3 DNA reads TGTGCCAGCAGTGAATCCGGGGTATCCTACGAGCAGTACTTC.